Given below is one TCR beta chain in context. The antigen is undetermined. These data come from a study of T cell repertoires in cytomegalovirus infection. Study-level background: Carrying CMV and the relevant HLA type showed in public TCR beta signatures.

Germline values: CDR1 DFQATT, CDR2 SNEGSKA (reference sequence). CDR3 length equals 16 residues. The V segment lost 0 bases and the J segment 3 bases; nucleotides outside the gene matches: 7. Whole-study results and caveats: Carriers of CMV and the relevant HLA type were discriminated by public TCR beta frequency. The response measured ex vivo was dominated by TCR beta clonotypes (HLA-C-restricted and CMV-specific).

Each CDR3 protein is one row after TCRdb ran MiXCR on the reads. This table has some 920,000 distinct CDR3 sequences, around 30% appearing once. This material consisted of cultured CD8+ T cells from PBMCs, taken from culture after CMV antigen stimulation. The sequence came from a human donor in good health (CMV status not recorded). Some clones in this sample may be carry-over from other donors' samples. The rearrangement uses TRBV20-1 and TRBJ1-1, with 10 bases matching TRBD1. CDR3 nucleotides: TGCAGTGCTAGAGAAGGGACAGGGGATTGGTACACTGAAGCTTTCTTT. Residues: CSAREGTGDWYTEAFF.